This section outlines one T cell receptor (beta chain) sequence together with its context. This sample stems from a study of metastatic and nonmetastatic thyroid tumors. Study-wide background: Across blood and tumor or nodule tissue, repertoires from malignant and benign thyroid patients were compared with one another.

The V segment lost 3 bases and the J segment 3 bases; nucleotides outside the gene matches: 5. The CDR3 loop spans 15 amino acids. The germline CDR1 and CDR2 sequences are SGHRS and YFSETQ. No patient received treatment before thyroid surgery. In the original analysis: A classifier of distant metastasis in papillary thyroid cancer was built from CDR3 differences (across clinicopathological groups). TCRdb reassembled clones from the PCR reads with MiXCR. V and J calls and clone size were set by TCRdb, not the authors. The top ten hold about 4% of the sample, which has around 53,000 clones, more than 20% seen once.

The TCR originated in a female donor with papillary thyroid cancer or a benign thyroid nodule (not recorded which). Some clones in this sample may be carry-over from other donors' samples. The chain links TRBV5-1 to TRBJ2-3; TRBD1 matches 9 bases. The sample was blood. The CDR3 loop reads CASSSGQGRTDTQYF. The CDR3 bases are TGCGCCAGCAGCTCCGGACAGGGGAGAACAGATACGCAGTATTTT. The full variable domain, its missing parts supplied by reference TRBV5-1 and TRBJ2-3, is KAGVTQTPRYLIKTRGQQVTLSCSPISGHRSVSWYQQTPGQGLQFLFEYFSETQRNKGNFPGRFSGRQFSNSRSEMNVSTLELGDSALYLCASSSGQGRTDTQYFGPGTRLTVL.